The clone carrying this T cell receptor (beta chain) was seen repeatedly, ten times or more. The antigen remains undetermined. The data originate from a study of T cell repertoires in cytomegalovirus infection. Whole-study context: Indicated by public TCR beta signatures were CMV infection and matching HLA type.

TCRdb passed the reads through MiXCR, listing each CDR3 protein once. The sample shows 150,000 to 200,000 distinct CDR3 sequences, roughly a fifth of them seen only once. Findings of the study overall: The cumulative frequency of public TCR beta families distinguished individuals who carried CMV together with the relevant HLA. The study found HLA-C-restricted CMV-specific TCR beta clonotypes dominating the ex vivo response.

The origin of this receptor is a human donor in good health (CMV status not recorded). Some clones in this sample may be carry-over from other donors' samples. Sequenced: PBMCs.

The DNA of the CDR3 is TGTGCCAGCAGCCCGAGTGGTTACGAGCAGTACTTC. Encoded protein: CASSPSGYEQYF. The chain couples TRBV7-2 to TRBJ2-7; D is unresolved. V was trimmed by 5 bases and J by 4 bases, leaving 9 bases between them. This CDR3 comprises 12 residues. Germline CDR1 reads SGHTA; CDR2 reads FQGNSA.